The T cell receptor beta chain under discussion was sequenced for a study of T cell clonality in common variable immunodeficiency. Study outcomes and limitations: Shared TCRbeta clones were fewer between CVID subjects than controls. Compared with healthy controls, CVID subjects showed increased TCRbeta clonality, mostly in about a third. In common variable immunodeficiency, TCR beta chains reportedly carried fewer deletions and N-nucleotide insertions.

In this sample, this clone turned up many times. Its specificity is not known. The observed sequence ends 3 residues before the CDR3 terminus, with the missing tail filled in from the germline J gene. Trimming cost V 6 bases and J 4 bases; bases outside gene matches: 3. The V gene's germline CDR1 is WSHSY and CDR2 SAAADI. The CDR3 totals 12 residues. Only in-frame clones appear in the TCRdb table, and some are missing; sequencing was by immunoSEQ multiplex PCR. The sample contains tens of thousands of clones, none of them singletons. The sequenced material came from peripheral blood mononuclear cells. The sequence came from a person aged 18 to 69 in good health. This chain connects TRBV10-2 to TRBJ2-7; 7 bases agree with TRBD2. CDR3 DNA (partial): TGCGCCAGCAGGCGGGACTATTACGAG. Amino acid sequence: CASRRDYYE. From start to end, the CDR3 is CASRRDYYEQYF.